Below are 28 T cell receptor beta chains sequenced from a single sample in a study of T cells after yellow fever vaccination. Each CDR3 protein gets one entry after TCRdb re-called the 5' RACE reads with MiXCR. The table shows a few hundred thousand distinct CDR3 sequences, with around 3.6% occurring only once. Material: PBMCs, obtained on the day of the yellow fever booster vaccination. These receptors were obtained from a man younger than 35 who received the YFV17D yellow fever vaccine.

This clonotype was seen at least ten times. The chain is built from TRBV5-1 and TRBJ2-7; D is unresolved. This CDR3 has 14 amino acids. Per the germline V gene, CDR1 is SGHRS and CDR2 is YFSETQ. V was pared by 4 bases and J by 0 bases, with 11 bases between. CDR3 nucleotides: TGCGCCAGCAGCGTCTCTCCTAACTCCTACGAGCAGTACTTC. It yields the protein CASSVSPNSYEQYF.

The chain links TRBV6-5 to TRBJ2-1; tentative D call: TRBD1 (7 bases). The V gene's germline CDR1 is MNHEY and CDR2 SVGAGI. Between the trimmed V and J ends, which lost 6 bases and 9 bases, there was a span of 18 bases. This CDR3 has 14 amino acids. The DNA for the CDR3 is TGTGCCAGCAGGCGGGACAGTGCTACGGGTGAGCAGTTCTTC. It yields the protein CASRRDSATGEQFF.

In this sample, this clonotype turned up many times. J is TRBJ2-3 and V is TRBV10-3; no definite D call. V dropped 2 bases and J dropped 2 bases, with 5 bases sitting between them. Germline lookup yields CDR1 ENHRY and CDR2 SYGVKD. The length of the CDR3 is 13 residues. CDR3 DNA: TGTGCCATCAGTGAGGGTCCCACAGATACGCAGTATTTT. Translation: CAISEGPTDTQYF.

This rearrangement joins TRBV5-4 to TRBJ2-1, with 9 nucleotides matching TRBD2. The CDR3 loop spans 12 amino acids. Trimming took 4 bases from V and 16 from J; bases not matched to a gene: 9. The germline gives CDR1 SGHNT, CDR2 YYREEE (reference sequence). This CDR3 is CASSLGLARLFF. Here the CDR3 DNA reads TGTGCCAGCAGCCTAGGACTAGCGCGATTATTCTTC.

The chain carries TRBV4-2 and TRBJ2-1; either TRBD1 or TRBD2 may supply D (6 bases each). Trimming removed 2 bases at V and 0 bases at J, with 14 bases between. The length of the CDR3 is 17 residues. Germline loops: CDR1 LGHNA, CDR2 YNFKEQ. CDR3 nucleotide sequence: TGTGCCAGCAGCCAACGGGGGCCTCGGAACTCCTACAATGAGCAGTTCTTC. The encoded protein is CASSQRGPRNSYNEQFF.

Many counts were recorded for this clonotype. The CDR3 sequence is CASSPDRNTGELFF. The CDR3 DNA reads TGTGCCAGCTCACCAGACAGAAACACCGGGGAGCTGTTTTTT. The chain is built from TRBV18 and TRBJ2-2, with D possibly being TRBD1 (5 bases). This CDR3 is 14 amino acids long. V was trimmed by 2 bases and J by 2 bases, leaving 6 bases between them. Germline loops: CDR1 KGHSH, CDR2 LQKENI.

This chain joins TRBV24-1 and TRBJ2-1; tentative D call: TRBD2 (5 bases). V was trimmed by 11 bases and J by 4 bases, leaving 11 bases between them. The CDR3 loop spans 12 amino acids. Germline assignment: CDR1 KGHDR and CDR2 SFDVKD. CDR3 bases: TGTGCCAGCGGTTCGGGATACAATGAGCAGTTCTTC. The encoded protein is CASGSGYNEQFF.

This clonotype has only a few counts. The chain joins TRBV5-1 to TRBJ2-3; 7 positions agree with TRBD1. Germline V gene sequence: CDR1 SGHRS, CDR2 YFSETQ. The CDR3 runs to 17 residues. Losses at the gene ends were 3 bases for V and 4 bases for J; bases not matched to a gene: 14. The CDR3 DNA reads TGCGCCAGCAGCTGGGCCCCAGGACAGGCCGGCGCAGATACGCAGTATTTT. Translation: CASSWAPGQAGADTQYF.

This clonotype appeared a few times. The chain links TRBV3-1 to TRBJ1-5; 11 bases line up with TRBD1. The trim removed 3 bases at V and 6 bases at J, leaving 10 bases unmatched. The CDR3 sequence is 17 residues long. Germline V gene sequence: CDR1 LGHDT, CDR2 YNNKEL (reference sequence). In nucleotides, the CDR3 is TGTGCCAGCAGCCACCCGTCCCGGGACAGGGGGTTTCAGCCCCAGCATTTT. Its translation: CASSHPSRDRGFQPQHF.

The table lists this clonotype with many counts. This chain uses TRBV5-6 with TRBJ2-7, with D perhaps being TRBD1 or TRBD2 (5 bases each). From germline, CDR1 is SGHDT and CDR2 YYEEEE. This CDR3 is built from 15 residues. The germline V and J ends were trimmed by 6 bases and 0 bases, with 16 bases remaining between them. CDR3 sequence (DNA): TGTGCCAGCACCCAAGGGACCGCGAGCTCCTACGAGCAGTACTTC. It translates to CASTQGTASSYEQYF.

This clonotype showed up many times. The rearrangement uses TRBV20-1 and TRBJ2-5; a weak D match, TRBD2 (6 bases). Germline values: CDR1 DFQATT, CDR2 SNEGSKA (reference sequence). CDR3 length equals 15 residues. Trimming removed 5 bases at V and 3 bases at J, with 19 bases between. CDR3 sequence (DNA): TGCAGTGCTGAAACCCTAGCGTGGGGTAAAGAGACCCAGTACTTC. Its translation is CSAETLAWGKETQYF.

The chain has TRBV29-1 and TRBJ1-2; D is possibly TRBD1 (6 bases). The length of the CDR3 is 11 residues. V was clipped by 3 bases and J by 8 bases, with 10 bases between them. CDR1 and CDR2 from the germline V gene are SQVTM and ANQGSEA. The chain's CDR3 is CSVEGARGYTF. CDR3 sequence (DNA): TGCAGCGTTGAGGGGGCGAGGGGCTACACCTTC.

This clonotype was seen a few times. The chain carries TRBV27 and TRBJ2-1; D remains ambiguous. This CDR3 spans 13 amino acids. Germline CDR1 MNHEY, CDR2 SMNVEV (reference sequence). V dropped 5 bases and J dropped 3 bases, with 8 bases sitting between them. The CDR3 nucleotides are TGTGCCAGCAGTCCCGTAGACTACAATGAGCAGTTCTTC. Translation: CASSPVDYNEQFF.

In this sample, this clonotype turned up a few times. This chain connects TRBV6-6 to TRBJ1-5; D is uncertain. Germline lookup yields CDR1 MNHNY and CDR2 SVGAGI (reference sequence). This CDR3 is built from 15 residues. V was pared by 5 bases and J by 0 bases, with 11 bases between. CDR3 DNA: TGTGCCAGCAGTCGCGGACCCTATAGCAATCAGCCCCAGCATTTT. Amino acid sequence: CASSRGPYSNQPQHF.

This clonotype was counted at least ten times. The chain recombines TRBV28 with TRBJ2-7, with 7 bases that match TRBD1. The V and J ends lost 4 bases and 3 bases, in that order; junction bases with no gene match: 6. The CDR3 totals 14 residues. Germline CDR1 is MDHEN and CDR2 is SYDVKM. Here the CDR3 reads CASSSGTELYEQYV. Written as DNA, the CDR3 is TGTGCCAGCAGTTCCGGGACAGAGCTCTACGAGCAGTACGTC.

This clonotype was recorded at least ten times. The chain has TRBV12-3 or TRBV12-4 and TRBJ1-2, with D perhaps TRBD1 (6 bases). With 0 bases removed from V and 8 bases from J, the gap between germline ends came to 10 bases. The CDR3 is made up of 13 amino acids. The DNA of the CDR3 is TGTGCCAGCAGTTTAGCCGGGGGCCAGGGCTACACCTTC. Residues: CASSLAGGQGYTF.

The chain couples TRBV14 to TRBJ2-7; D remains ambiguous. The CDR3 totals 15 residues. V dropped 1 base and J dropped 2 bases, with 12 bases sitting between them. Looked up from germline, CDR1 is SGHDN and CDR2 is FVKESK. The CDR3 bases are TGTGCCAGCAGCCAAGGGGTAGGGCCGGCCTACGAGCAGTACTTC. It encodes CASSQGVGPAYEQYF. Variable domain in full (rest from reference TRBV14 and TRBJ2-7): EAGVTQFPSHSVIEKGQTVTLRCDPISGHDNLYWYRRVMGKEIKFLLHFVKESKQDESGMPNNRFLAERTGGTYSTLKVQPAELEDSGVYFCASSQGVGPAYEQYFGPGTRLTVT.

This clonotype was detected many times. The CDR3 coding sequence is TGTGCCACCAACAACCCCGGCGGACCCTCTAATGAGCAGTTCTTC. Translation gives CATNNPGGPSNEQFF. The chain has TRBV24-1 and TRBJ2-1; D gene ambiguous. With 8 bases removed from V and 7 bases from J, the gap between germline ends came to 20 bases. The CDR3 is 15 residues long. Germline V lookup: CDR1 KGHDR, CDR2 SFDVKD.

This clonotype has just a few counts. The chain links TRBV30 to TRBJ2-2; tentatively, D is TRBD1 (5 bases). The ends were cut back, 4 bases at V and 0 bases at J, with 9 bases in the middle. The CDR3 covers 14 residues. Germline V gene lookup returns CDR1 GTSNPN and CDR2 SVGIG (reference sequence). CDR3 in DNA: TGTGCCTGGACGCCCAGGGCGAACACCGGGGAGCTGTTTTTT. Translated, it gives CAWTPRANTGELFF.

Here the CDR3 reads CASSLGGRRSDTIYF. In DNA form, the CDR3 reads TGTGCCAGCAGCTTAGGCGGAAGACGGTCGGACACCATATATTTT. The rearrangement uses TRBV7-9 and TRBJ1-3; no firm D call. This CDR3 is 15 amino acids long. The germline gives CDR1 SEHNR, CDR2 FQNEAQ (reference sequence). Trimming took 1 base from V and 8 from J, leaving 15 bases between them.

This chain joins TRBV7-2 and TRBJ2-3; weak D call: TRBD2 (5 bases). Germline V gene lookup returns CDR1 SGHTA and CDR2 FQGNSA. CDR3 length: 14 amino acids. V lost 3 bases and J lost 1, with 8 bases in between. This CDR3 is CASSFISGTDTQYF. For the CDR3, the DNA is TGTGCCAGCAGCTTCATTAGCGGCACAGATACGCAGTATTTT.

This clonotype was counted at least ten times. J is TRBJ2-5 and V is TRBV10-3, with D possibly being TRBD2 (5 bases). V lost 5 bases, J lost 4 bases, and 11 bases lay in between. The CDR3 extends over 13 amino acids. CDR1 and CDR2 from the germline V gene are ENHRY and SYGVKD. The DNA of the CDR3 is TGTGCCATCAGTATTACTAGTCTAGAGACCCAGTACTTC. It translates to CAISITSLETQYF.

The CDR3 region is CASSQSWDGLSNQPQHF. The CDR3 nucleotides are TGCGCCAGCAGCCAATCTTGGGACGGCTTGAGCAATCAGCCCCAGCATTTT. The chain is built from TRBV4-1 and TRBJ1-5, with TRBD1 as a possible D gene (5 bases). Germline assignment: CDR1 MGHRA and CDR2 YSYEKL. CDR3 length: 17 residues. V was cut by 2 bases and J by 1 base, with 15 bases left in between.

The J gene is TRBJ2-5, the V gene TRBV4-2, with 9 bases fitting TRBD2. The CDR3 has 16 amino acids. Per the germline V gene, CDR1 is LGHNA and CDR2 is YNFKEQ. V lost 4 bases and J lost 1; bases outside the gene matches: 7. The DNA of the CDR3 is TGTGCCAGCAGCCGAGGGCGGGGGGGCCTCCAAGAGACCCAGTACTTC. Translated: CASSRGRGGLQETQYF.

This clonotype was counted ten times or more. The chain joins TRBV7-3 to TRBJ1-5; D remains unclear. CDR3 size: 8 residues. The germline V and J ends were trimmed by 5 bases and 13 bases, with 3 bases remaining between them. CDR1 is SGHTA, CDR2 FQGTGA, per germline. CDR3 protein: CASSPQHF. The CDR3 region has the DNA TGTGCCAGCAGCCCGCAGCATTTT.

The gene calls are TRBV2 and TRBJ1-5, with no clear D. The CDR3 is 13 residues long. The V end was cut by 5 bases, the J end by 6 bases, with 11 bases between. Germline V gene lookup returns CDR1 SNHLY and CDR2 FYNNEI. The CDR3, as DNA: TGTGCCAGCAGTCCCCTTGAGCGTCAGCCCCAGCATTTT. Translating gives CASSPLERQPQHF. Full variable domain (missing parts from reference TRBV2 and TRBJ1-5): EPEVTQTPSHQVTQMGQEVILRCVPISNHLYFYWYRQILGQKVEFLVSFYNNEISEKSEIFDDQFSVERPDGSNFTLKIRSTKLEDSAMYFCASSPLERQPQHFGDGTRLSIL.

This rearrangement joins TRBV3-1 to TRBJ2-4, with unresolved D. The CDR3 runs to 14 residues. The V and J ends lost 0 bases and 6 bases respectively, with 9 bases between them. CDR1 LGHDT and CDR2 YNNKEL come from the germline V gene (reference sequence). The CDR3 bases are TGTGCCAGCAGCCAAGAAGAAGGTGTAAACATTCAGTACTTC. It is translated as CASSQEEGVNIQYF.

V gene TRBV4-2 combines with J gene TRBJ2-7; 10 nucleotides align to TRBD1. The CDR3 is 17 amino acids. The V gene's germline CDR1 is LGHNA and CDR2 YNFKEQ. After removal of 3 bases from V and 4 bases from J, the junction contained 12 bases not matched to a gene. Here the CDR3 reads CASSHLKDRGRKYEQYV. The CDR3 region has the DNA TGTGCCAGCAGCCACCTCAAAGACAGGGGGCGCAAGTACGAGCAGTACGTC.